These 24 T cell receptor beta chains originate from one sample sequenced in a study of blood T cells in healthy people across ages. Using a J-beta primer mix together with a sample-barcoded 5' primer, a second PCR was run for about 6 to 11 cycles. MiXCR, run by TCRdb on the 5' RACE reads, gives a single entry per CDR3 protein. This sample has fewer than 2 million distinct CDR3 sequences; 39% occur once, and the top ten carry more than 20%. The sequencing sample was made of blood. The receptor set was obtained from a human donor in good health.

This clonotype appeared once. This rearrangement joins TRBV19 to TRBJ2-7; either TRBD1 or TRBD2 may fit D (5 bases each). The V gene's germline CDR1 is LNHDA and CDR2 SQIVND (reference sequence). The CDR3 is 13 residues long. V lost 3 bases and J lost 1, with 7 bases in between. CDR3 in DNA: TGTGCCAGTAGTATTGAGGGGTCCTACGAGCAGTACTTC. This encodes CASSIEGSYEQYF.

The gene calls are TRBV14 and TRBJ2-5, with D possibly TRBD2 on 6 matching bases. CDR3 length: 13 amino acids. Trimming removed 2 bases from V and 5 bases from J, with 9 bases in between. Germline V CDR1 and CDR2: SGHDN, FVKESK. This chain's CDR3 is CASSQRGYETQYF. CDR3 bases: TGTGCCAGCAGCCAACGGGGGTATGAGACCCAGTACTTC.

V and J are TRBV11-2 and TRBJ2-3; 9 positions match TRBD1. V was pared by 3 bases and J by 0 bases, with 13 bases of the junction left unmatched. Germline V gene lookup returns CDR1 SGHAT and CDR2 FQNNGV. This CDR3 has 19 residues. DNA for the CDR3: TGTGCCAGCAGCTTTCCAAGATTCGTTGGGACAGGGAGCACAGATACGCAGTATTTT. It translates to CASSFPRFVGTGSTDTQYF.

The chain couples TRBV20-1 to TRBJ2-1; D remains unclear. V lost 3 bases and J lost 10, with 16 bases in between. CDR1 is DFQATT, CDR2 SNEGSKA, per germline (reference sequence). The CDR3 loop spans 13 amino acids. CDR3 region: CSARGEWGREQFF. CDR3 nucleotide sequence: TGCAGTGCTAGGGGCGAGTGGGGTCGGGAGCAGTTCTTC.

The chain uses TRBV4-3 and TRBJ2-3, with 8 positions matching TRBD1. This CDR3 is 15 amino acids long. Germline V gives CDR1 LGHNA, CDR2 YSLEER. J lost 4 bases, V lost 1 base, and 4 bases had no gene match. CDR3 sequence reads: CASSQAQGAADTQYF. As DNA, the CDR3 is TGCGCCAGCAGCCAAGCCCAGGGGGCCGCAGATACGCAGTATTTT.

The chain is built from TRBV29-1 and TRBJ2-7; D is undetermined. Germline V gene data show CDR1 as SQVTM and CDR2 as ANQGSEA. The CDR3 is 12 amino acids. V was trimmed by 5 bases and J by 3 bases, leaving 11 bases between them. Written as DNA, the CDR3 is TGCAGCGTTCGAGACCGCAACTACGAGCAGTACTTC. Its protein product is CSVRDRNYEQYF.

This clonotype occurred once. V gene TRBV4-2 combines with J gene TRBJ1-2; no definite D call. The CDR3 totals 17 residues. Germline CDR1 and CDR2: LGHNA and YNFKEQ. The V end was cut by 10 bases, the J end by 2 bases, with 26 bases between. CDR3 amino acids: CANRKRTEDLRNYGYTF. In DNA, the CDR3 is TGTGCCAACAGAAAACGGACGGAGGATCTTCGAAACTATGGCTACACCTTC.

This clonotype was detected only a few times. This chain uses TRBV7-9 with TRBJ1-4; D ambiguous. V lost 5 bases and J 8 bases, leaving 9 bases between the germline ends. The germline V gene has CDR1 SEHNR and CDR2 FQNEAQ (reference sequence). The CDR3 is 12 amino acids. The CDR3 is CASSPSSEKLFF. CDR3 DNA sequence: TGTGCCAGCAGCCCATCATCGGAAAAACTGTTTTTT.

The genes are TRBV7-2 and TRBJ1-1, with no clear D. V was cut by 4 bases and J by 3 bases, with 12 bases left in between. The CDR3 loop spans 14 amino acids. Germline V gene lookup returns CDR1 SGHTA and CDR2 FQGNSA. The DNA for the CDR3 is TGTGCCAGCAGCTCTTCTGGTAGGGACACTGAAGCTTTCTTT. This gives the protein CASSSSGRDTEAFF.

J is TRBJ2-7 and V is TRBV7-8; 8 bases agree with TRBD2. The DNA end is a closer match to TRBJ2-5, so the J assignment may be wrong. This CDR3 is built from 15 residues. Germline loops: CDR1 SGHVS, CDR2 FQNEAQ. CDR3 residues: CASSLEVAGSETQYF. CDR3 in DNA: TGTGCCAGCAGCTTAGAGGTAGCGGGGTCTGAGACCCAGTACTTC.

This CDR3 reads CSAAGPNGAIYNEQFF. CDR3 nucleotide sequence: TGCAGTGCCGCTGGCCCCAACGGGGCAATCTACAATGAGCAGTTCTTC. This rearrangement joins TRBV20-1 to TRBJ2-1, with D possibly being TRBD1 or TRBD2 (5 bases each). The CDR3 covers 16 residues. Trimming removed 6 bases from V and 3 bases from J, with 21 bases in between. Germline-derived CDR1 and CDR2 are DFQATT and SNEGSKA (reference sequence).

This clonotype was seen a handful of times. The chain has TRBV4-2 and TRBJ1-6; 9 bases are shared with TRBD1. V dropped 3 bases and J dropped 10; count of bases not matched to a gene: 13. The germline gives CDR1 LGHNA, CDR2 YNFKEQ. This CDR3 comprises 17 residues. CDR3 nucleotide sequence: TGTGCCAGCAGCCAGGGTTTCCCGGGACAGGGAGGATCACCCCTCCACTTT. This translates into CASSQGFPGQGGSPLHF.

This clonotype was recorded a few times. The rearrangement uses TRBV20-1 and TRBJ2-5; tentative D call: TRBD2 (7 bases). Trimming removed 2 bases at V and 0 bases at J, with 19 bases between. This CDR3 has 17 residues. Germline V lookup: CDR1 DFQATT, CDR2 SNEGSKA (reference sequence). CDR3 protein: CSARMEQRGQHQETQYF. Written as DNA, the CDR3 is TGCAGTGCTAGAATGGAGCAGCGGGGACAACACCAAGAGACCCAGTACTTC.

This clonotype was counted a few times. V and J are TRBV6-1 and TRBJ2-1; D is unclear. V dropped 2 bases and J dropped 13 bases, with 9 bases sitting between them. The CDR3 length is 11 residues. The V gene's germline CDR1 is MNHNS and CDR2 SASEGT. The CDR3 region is CASSESPDQFF. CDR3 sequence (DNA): TGTGCCAGCAGTGAAAGTCCCGATCAGTTCTTC.

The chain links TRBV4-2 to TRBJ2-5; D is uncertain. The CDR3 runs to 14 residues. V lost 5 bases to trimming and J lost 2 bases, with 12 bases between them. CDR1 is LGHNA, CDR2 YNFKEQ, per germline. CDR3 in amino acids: CASSTIGLQETQYF. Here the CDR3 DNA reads TGTGCCAGCAGCACAATAGGGCTGCAAGAGACCCAGTACTTC.

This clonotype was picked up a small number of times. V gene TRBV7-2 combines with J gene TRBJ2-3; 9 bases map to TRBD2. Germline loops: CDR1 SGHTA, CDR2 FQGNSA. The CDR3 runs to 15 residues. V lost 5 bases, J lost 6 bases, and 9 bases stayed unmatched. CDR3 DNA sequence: TGTGCCAGCAGCACGGGACTAGCTGATGGGGATACGCAGTATTTT. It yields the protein CASSTGLADGDTQYF.

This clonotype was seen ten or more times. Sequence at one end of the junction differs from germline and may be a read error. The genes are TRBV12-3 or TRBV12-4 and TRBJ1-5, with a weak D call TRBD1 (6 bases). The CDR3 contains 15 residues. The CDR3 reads CASRRGGGGNQPQHF. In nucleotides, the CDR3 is TGTGCCAGCAGAAGAGGGGGAGGTGGCAACCAGCCCCAGCATTTT.

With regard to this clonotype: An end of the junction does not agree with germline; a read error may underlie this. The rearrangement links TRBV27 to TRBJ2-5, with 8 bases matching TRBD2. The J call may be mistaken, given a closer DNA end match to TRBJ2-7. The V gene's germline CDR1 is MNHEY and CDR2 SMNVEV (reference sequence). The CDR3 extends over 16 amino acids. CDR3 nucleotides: TGTGCCGGCAGTTTATTTTCCGGGACTAGTAGGTACGAGCAGTACTTC. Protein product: CAGSLFSGTSRYEQYF.

As DNA, the CDR3 is TGTGCCAGCAGCCGTGAGGTGGGCAATCAGCCCCAGCATTTT. This gives the protein CASSREVGNQPQHF. The chain joins TRBV7-2 to TRBJ1-5; D is unresolved. CDR3 length: 14 residues. Germline values: CDR1 SGHTA, CDR2 FQGNSA. Trimming took 5 bases from V and 2 from J, leaving 10 bases between them. Combining the CDR3 with reference TRBV7-2 and TRBJ1-5 gives the whole variable domain GAGVSQSPSNKVTEKGKDVELRCDPISGHTALYWYRQSLGQGLEFLIYFQGNSAPDKSGLPSDRFSAERTGGSVSTLTIQRTQQEDSAVYLCASSREVGNQPQHFGDGTRLSIL.

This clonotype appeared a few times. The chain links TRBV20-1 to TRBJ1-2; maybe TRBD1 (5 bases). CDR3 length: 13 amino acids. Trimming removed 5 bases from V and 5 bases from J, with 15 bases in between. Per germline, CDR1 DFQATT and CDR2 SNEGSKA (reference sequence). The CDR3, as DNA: TGCAGTGCTGTCATGCCAGGGACGTATGGCTACACCTTC. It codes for CSAVMPGTYGYTF.

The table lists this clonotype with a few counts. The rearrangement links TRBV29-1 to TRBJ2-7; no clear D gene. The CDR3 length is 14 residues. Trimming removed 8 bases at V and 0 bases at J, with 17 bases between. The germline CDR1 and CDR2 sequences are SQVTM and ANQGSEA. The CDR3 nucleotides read TGCAGCATTGGAAGGAGTTCGGCCTCCTACGAGCAGTACTTC. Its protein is CSIGRSSASYEQYF.

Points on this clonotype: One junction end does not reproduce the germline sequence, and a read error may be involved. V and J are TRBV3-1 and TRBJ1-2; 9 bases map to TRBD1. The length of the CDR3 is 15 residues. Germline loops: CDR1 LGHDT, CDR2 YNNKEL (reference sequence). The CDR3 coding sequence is TGTGCCGGCAGCCAAGGACAGGGGACCCCCTATGGCTACACCTTC. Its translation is CAGSQGQGTPYGYTF.

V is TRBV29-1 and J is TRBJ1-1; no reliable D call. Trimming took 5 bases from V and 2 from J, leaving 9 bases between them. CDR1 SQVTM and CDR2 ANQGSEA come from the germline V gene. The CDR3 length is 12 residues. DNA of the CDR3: TGCAGCGTTCTACCCACCAACACTGAAGCTTTCTTT. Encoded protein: CSVLPTNTEAFF.

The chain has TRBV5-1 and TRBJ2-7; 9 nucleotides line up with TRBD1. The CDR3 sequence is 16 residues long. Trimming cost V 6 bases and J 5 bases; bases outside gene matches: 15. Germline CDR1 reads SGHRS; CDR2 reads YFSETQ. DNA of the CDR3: TGCGCCAGCAAAAATCGCGTGGACAGGGGTATGGACGAGCAGTACTTC. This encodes CASKNRVDRGMDEQYF.